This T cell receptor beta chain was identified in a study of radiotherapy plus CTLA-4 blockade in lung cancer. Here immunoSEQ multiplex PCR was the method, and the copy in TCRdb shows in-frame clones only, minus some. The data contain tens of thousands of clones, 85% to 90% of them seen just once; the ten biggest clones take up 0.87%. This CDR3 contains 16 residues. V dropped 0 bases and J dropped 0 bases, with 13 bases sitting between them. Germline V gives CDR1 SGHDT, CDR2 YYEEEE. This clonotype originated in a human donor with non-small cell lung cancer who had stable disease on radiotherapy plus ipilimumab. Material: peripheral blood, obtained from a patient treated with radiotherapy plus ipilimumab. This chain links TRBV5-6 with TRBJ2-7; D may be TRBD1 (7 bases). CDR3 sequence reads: CASSLAGGQTSYEQYF. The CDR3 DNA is TGTGCCAGCAGCTTGGCCGGGGGACAGACCTCCTACGAGCAGTACTTC.